The following is a T cell receptor (beta chain) sequence with its context. Its antigen is currently unknown. Data came from immunoSEQ multiplex PCR; TCRdb stores just in-frame clones and leaves some out. The sample has some 130,000 clones, around four fifths seen once. These data come from a study of cytomegalovirus exposure and HLA in healthy donors. General study points: Using the classifier, cytomegalovirus status was reportedly diagnosed with high specificity and sensitivity.

CDR3 length: 16 residues. The germline gives CDR1 WNHNN, CDR2 SYGVQD (reference sequence). Trimming cost V 2 bases and J 1 base, with 13 bases left between them. The donors were part of the validation cohort, which consisted of about 130 subjects and was separate from the first cohort of about 720 subjects. Material for sequencing was PBMCs. The chain is built from TRBV10-1 and TRBJ2-3; tentative D call: TRBD1 (5 bases). The TCR comes from a man between 25 and 39 years old in good health and CMV-seropositive. The CDR3 spells CASSEGRVGGTDTQYF. CDR3 in DNA: TGCGCCAGCAGTGAGGGACGGGTAGGGGGCACAGATACGCAGTATTTT.